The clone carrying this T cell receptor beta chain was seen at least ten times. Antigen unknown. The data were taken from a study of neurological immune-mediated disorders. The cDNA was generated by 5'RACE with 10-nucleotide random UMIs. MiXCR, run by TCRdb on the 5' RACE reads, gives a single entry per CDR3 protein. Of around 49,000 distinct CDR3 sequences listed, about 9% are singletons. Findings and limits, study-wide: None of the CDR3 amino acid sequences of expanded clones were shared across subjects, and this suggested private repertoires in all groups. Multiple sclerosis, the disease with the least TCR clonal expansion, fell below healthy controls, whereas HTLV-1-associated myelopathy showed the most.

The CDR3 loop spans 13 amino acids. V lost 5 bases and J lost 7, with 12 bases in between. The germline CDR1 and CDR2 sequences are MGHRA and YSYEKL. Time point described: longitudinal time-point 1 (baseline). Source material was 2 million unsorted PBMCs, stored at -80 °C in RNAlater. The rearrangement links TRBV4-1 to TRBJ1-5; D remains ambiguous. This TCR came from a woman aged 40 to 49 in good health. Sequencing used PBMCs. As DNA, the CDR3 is TGCGCCAGCAGCGCGTCGGGGTGGCAGCCCCAGCATTTT. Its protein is CASSASGWQPQHF.